This T cell receptor beta chain was profiled in a study of Ad26.COV2.S vaccination and SARS-CoV-2 variants. Findings and limits, study-wide: The study found similar non-spike TCR breadth in vaccine and placebo recipients. Substantial breadth in spike-specific CD8+ and CD4+ T cell responses was reportedly seen after vaccination.

The junction had 8 bases not matched to a gene; V was cut back by 1 base and J by 7 bases. The CDR3 consists of 15 residues. Germline-derived CDR1 and CDR2 are MNHNS and SASEGT. The protocol was immunoSEQ multiplex PCR, while the TCRdb copy is restricted to in-frame clones and leaves out a portion. The sample holds about 440,000 clones, roughly 87% seen once. This sample's treatment: 19 received Ad26.COV2.S at low or high dose, single or two shots; 5 received placebo; per-sample allocation not given. At day 63 after the first vaccine or placebo injection, samples were drawn. The shot given was an Ad26 vector that makes Wuhan-strain SARS-CoV-2 spike. Points on this clone: The antigen is not known.

The rearrangement uses TRBV6-1 and TRBJ2-7, with 9 bases fitting TRBD2. The clonotype was recovered from a person between 18 and 60 years old who received the Ad26.COV2.S COVID-19 vaccine or a placebo. The material sequenced was peripheral blood, taken in a trial of Ad26.COV2.S vaccine versus placebo. CDR3 sequence reads: CASSEGAGGPWEQYF. The CDR3 DNA is TGTGCCAGCAGTGAAGGGGCGGGAGGGCCGTGGGAGCAGTACTTC.